This TCR beta chain originates from a study of blood T cells in healthy people across ages. Overall study: There was about one barcoded beta molecule captured by template switching per two T cells. Points from the study as a whole: Versus aged donors, long-lived donors had higher diversity and more naive CD4+ cells. The fall in TCR beta diversity per million T cells was roughly linear with age.

Germline V gives CDR1 MNHEY, CDR2 SVGEGT. This CDR3 spans 16 amino acids. After removal of 10 bases from V and 7 bases from J, the junction contained 18 bases not matched to a gene. Through a sample-barcoded 5' primer and a J-beta primer mix, a second PCR was run for 7 to 11 cycles. TCRdb itself ran the 5' RACE reads through MiXCR, one entry per CDR3 protein. The top ten clones hold 10% to 15% of a sample with some 880,000 distinct CDR3 sequences, roughly 34% of them seen once. Details on this clonotype: Its specificity is unknown.

The material sequenced was blood. The chain links TRBV6-2 or TRBV6-3 to TRBJ2-7; 11 bases match TRBD2. The TCR originated in a man between 18 and 35 years old in good health. The CDR3: CAIARASGGTYNEQYF. CDR3 bases: TGTGCCATTGCAAGGGCTAGCGGGGGGACATACAATGAGCAGTACTTC.